This T cell receptor beta chain is from a study of control samples from healthy donors and cancer patients. The ends were cut back, 2 bases at V and 8 bases at J, with 17 bases in the middle. CDR3 length equals 15 residues. Germline V gene sequence: CDR1 SGDLS, CDR2 YYNGEE. Here immunoSEQ multiplex PCR was the method, and the copy in TCRdb shows in-frame clones only, minus some. Of approximately 170,000 clones in the sample, approximately 90% are singletons; the top ten hold less than 0.75%. Sequencing used blood. The clonotype originates from a young woman in good health. This chain joins TRBV9 and TRBJ1-3; a possible D gene is TRBD1 (5 bases). CDR3 DNA sequence: TGTGCCAGCAGCGTCCAGCCCGGAGGGACGGACACCATATATTTT. Translating gives CASSVQPGGTDTIYF.